These 24 T cell receptor beta chains came from one sample sequenced in a study of T cells in Graves' hyperthyroidism and ophthalmopathy. Authors of the study amplified TCR beta CDR3 regions from RNA transcripts. TCR CDR3 regions were first amplified by RT-PCR with HTBI primers. One entry per CDR3 protein results from TCRdb running MiXCR on the multiplex PCR reads. The repertoire holds about 600,000 distinct CDR3 sequences, with 14% as singletons. The sequencing input was blood. These receptors were taken from a woman aged 18-29 years with Graves' ophthalmopathy.

This clonotype was observed many times. V and J are TRBV29-1 and TRBJ1-1, with D perhaps TRBD1 (6 bases). V was pared by 3 bases and J by 3 bases, with 26 bases between. The CDR3 runs to 18 residues. Germline lookup yields CDR1 SQVTM and CDR2 ANQGSEA. The CDR3 here is CSVEGTWGQRGMDTEAFF. CDR3 nucleotides: TGCAGCGTTGAGGGGACGTGGGGGCAACGCGGAATGGACACTGAAGCTTTCTTT. The complete variable domain, with remaining parts taken from reference TRBV29-1 and TRBJ1-1, reads SAVISQKPSRDICQRGTSLTIQCQVDSQVTMMFWYRQQPGQSLTLIATANQGSEATYESGFVIDKFPISRPNLTFSTLTVSNMSPEDSSIYLCSVEGTWGQRGMDTEAFFGQGTRLTVV.

This clonotype was found many times. The chain has TRBV10-2 and TRBJ2-7; the D call may be TRBD1 or TRBD2 (5 bases each). V was pared by 2 bases and J by 3 bases, with 14 bases between. CDR3 length: 15 amino acids. Germline lookup yields CDR1 WSHSY and CDR2 SAAADI. The CDR3 spells CASSENTVGDYEQYF. The CDR3 region has the DNA TGCGCCAGCAGTGAGAACACGGTGGGGGACTACGAGCAGTACTTC.

This clonotype was counted many times. The V gene is TRBV6-2 or TRBV6-3, the J gene TRBJ1-5; D gene unclear. This CDR3 region has 15 residues. Germline CDR1 MNHEY, CDR2 SVGEGT. Trimming shortened V by 6 bases and J by 0 bases, and 12 bases separated the two germline ends. For the CDR3, the DNA is TGTGCCAGCAGCCGCGCGGTCTTTAGCAATCAGCCCCAGCATTTT. Its translation: CASSRAVFSNQPQHF.

V and J are TRBV7-2 and TRBJ1-3; D gene unclear. CDR3 size: 11 residues. Germline V gene lookup returns CDR1 SGHTA and CDR2 FQGNSA. The V end was cut by 6 bases, the J end by 3 bases, with 3 bases between. The CDR3 nucleotides read TGTGCCAGCAGGTTTGGAAACACCATATATTTT. The encoded protein is CASRFGNTIYF.

This clonotype has more than one count but fewer than ten. The rearrangement links TRBV10-3 to TRBJ2-4; D not resolved. The V end was cut by 0 bases, the J end by 0 bases, with 12 bases between. The CDR3 has 17 residues. Per the germline V gene, CDR1 is ENHRY and CDR2 is SYGVKD. The CDR3: CAISESSLLIAKNIQYF. The CDR3 nucleotides read TGTGCCATCAGTGAGTCGAGCCTACTAATAGCCAAAAACATTCAGTACTTC.

This clonotype was seen repeatedly, ten times or more. The genes are TRBV14 and TRBJ2-7; no reliable D call. In germline, CDR1 is SGHDN, CDR2 FVKESK. V lost 3 bases, J lost 4 bases, and 7 bases lay in between. The CDR3 spans 12 residues. The CDR3 DNA is TGTGCCAGCAGCCAGGGCACTTACGAGCAGTACTTC. It translates to CASSQGTYEQYF.

This clonotype was found a few times. This rearrangement joins TRBV27 to TRBJ2-7; 9 bases match TRBD1. This CDR3 comprises 16 residues. CDR1 is MNHEY and CDR2 is SMNVEV in the germline V gene (reference sequence). J gave up 3 bases and V 2 bases, and 8 bases lay outside the gene matches. The CDR3 is CASSLRRTGVFYEQYF. The CDR3 DNA sequence: TGTGCCAGCAGTTTAAGGAGGACAGGGGTCTTCTACGAGCAGTACTTC.

This clonotype was seen at least ten times. The chain combines TRBV7-9 with TRBJ2-1; D is undetermined. V was trimmed by 3 bases and J by 4 bases, leaving 7 bases between them. The CDR3 runs 13 residues. From germline, CDR1 is SEHNR and CDR2 FQNEAQ (reference sequence). The CDR3 sequence: CASSFRVYNEQFF. CDR3 coding DNA: TGTGCCAGCAGCTTCCGTGTTTACAATGAGCAGTTCTTC. Variable domain in full (rest from reference TRBV7-9 and TRBJ2-1): DTGVSQNPRHKITKRGQNVTFRCDPISEHNRLYWYRQTLGQGPEFLTYFQNEAQLEKSRLLSDRFSAERPKGSFSTLEIQRTEQGDSAMYLCASSFRVYNEQFFGPGTRLTVL.

This clonotype was observed many times. The gene calls are TRBV27 and TRBJ1-1; D is perhaps TRBD1 (5 bases). V lost 8 bases and J 1 base, leaving 14 bases between the germline ends. Germline assignment: CDR1 MNHEY and CDR2 SMNVEV (reference sequence). The CDR3 consists of 14 residues. This chain's CDR3 is CASQGGLGNTEAFF. As DNA, the CDR3 is TGTGCCAGCCAGGGAGGGCTGGGGAACACTGAAGCTTTCTTT.

The chain recombines TRBV5-5 with TRBJ2-5; D may be TRBD1 or TRBD2 (5 bases each). The germline gives CDR1 SGHKS, CDR2 YYEKEE (reference sequence). This CDR3 has 17 residues. V lost 6 bases and J 7 bases, leaving 28 bases between the germline ends. CDR3 DNA: TGTGCCAGCATAGTGGGGGACGGCGCGCCTACCCGTGGGACCCAGTACTTC. Translated, it gives CASIVGDGAPTRGTQYF. The whole variable domain, filled in from reference TRBV5-5 and TRBJ2-5, reads DAGVTQSPTHLIKTRGQQVTLRCSPISGHKSVSWYQQVLGQGPQFIFQYYEKEERGRGNFPDRFSARQFPNYSSELNVNALLLGDSALYLCASIVGDGAPTRGTQYFGPGTRLLVL.

This clonotype was detected a few times. The V gene is TRBV20-1, the J gene TRBJ1-2; D is uncertain. Germline CDR1 and CDR2: DFQATT and SNEGSKA (reference sequence). This CDR3 has 12 amino acids. V was trimmed by 1 base and J by 8 bases, leaving 11 bases between them. CDR3 DNA sequence: TGCAGTGCTAGAGGGGTAACGGGGGGCTACACCTTC. This sequence encodes CSARGVTGGYTF.

This clonotype was counted ten times or more. The J gene is TRBJ1-1, the V gene TRBV6-1; 7 bases map to TRBD1. V lost 1 base to trimming and J lost 4 bases; unmatched junction nucleotides: 12. Germline loops: CDR1 MNHNS, CDR2 SASEGT. This CDR3 is built from 17 residues. The CDR3 reads CASSEVLTGISGTEAFF. The DNA for the CDR3 is TGTGCCAGCAGTGAAGTTCTGACAGGGATAAGCGGCACTGAAGCTTTCTTT.

In its sample, this clonotype was seen a few times. The junction shows a germline mismatch at one end, possibly a read error. The chain recombines TRBV20-1 with TRBJ2-7, with D perhaps TRBD2 (6 bases). The CDR3 length is 16 residues. Germline CDR1 reads DFQATT; CDR2 reads SNEGSKA (reference sequence). CDR3 sequence (DNA): TGCAGTGCTAGAGGGGCCTCGCGGGAATCCAACTACGAGCGGTACTTC. Its translation is CSARGASRESNYERYF.

To note about this clonotype: A read error is possible here, since a much larger clone lies one base away. The rearrangement joins TRBV5-6 to TRBJ2-7, with D maybe TRBD2 (5 bases). There are 13 residues in the CDR3. Germline CDR1 is SGHDT and CDR2 is YYEEEE. V lost 0 bases to trimming and J lost 7 bases, with 11 bases between them. CDR3 loop: CASSLGLTNEQYF. The CDR3, as DNA: TGTGCCAGCAGCTTGGGACTAACCAATGAGCAGTACTTC.

This rearrangement joins TRBV11-3 to TRBJ2-3, with 7 bases aligning to TRBD1. Germline V gives CDR1 SGHNT, CDR2 YENEEA. The CDR3 totals 15 residues. V was pared by 5 bases and J by 0 bases, with 5 bases of the junction left unmatched. The CDR3 DNA is TGTGCCAGCAGCCCACAGGGGTTTAGCACAGATACGCAGTATTTT. Translated, it gives CASSPQGFSTDTQYF.

CDR3 amino acids: CASSLAGGLRGETQYF. DNA of the CDR3: TGTGCCAGCAGCTTAGCGGGAGGTCTACGCGGGGAGACCCAGTACTTC. The chain combines TRBV11-2 with TRBJ2-5; 7 nucleotides align to TRBD2. This CDR3 contains 16 residues. The germline V gene has CDR1 SGHAT and CDR2 FQNNGV. V lost 1 base and J lost 5; bases outside the gene matches: 10.

This clonotype has just a few counts. The chain couples TRBV4-2 to TRBJ2-7, with 8 bases aligning to TRBD2. V trimming: 1 base; J trimming: 1 base; junction bases outside the gene matches: 9. CDR1 is LGHNA and CDR2 is YNFKEQ in the germline V gene. The CDR3 runs to 17 residues. Here the CDR3 reads CASSQGVSGRLSYEQYF. CDR3 DNA sequence: TGTGCCAGCAGCCAAGGGGTGAGCGGGAGACTTTCCTACGAGCAGTACTTC.

A few counts support this clonotype. V gene TRBV10-3 combines with J gene TRBJ2-5; 11 positions match TRBD2. The CDR3 is made up of 15 amino acids. Germline values: CDR1 ENHRY, CDR2 SYGVKD. V dropped 5 bases and J dropped 5; count of bases not matched to a gene: 7. This chain's CDR3 is CAISSTSGIGETQYF. CDR3 DNA: TGTGCCATCAGTTCGACTAGCGGGATCGGGGAGACCCAGTACTTC.

The chain links TRBV28 to TRBJ1-6; 8 bases are shared with TRBD1. V lost 5 bases to trimming and J lost 4 bases; unmatched junction nucleotides: 7. The CDR3 runs 16 residues. In germline, CDR1 is MDHEN, CDR2 SYDVKM. CDR3 DNA sequence: TGTGCCAGCAGTGAAGAACGGGACAGGTATAATTCACCCCTCCACTTT. Translated, it gives CASSEERDRYNSPLHF.

This clonotype was picked up many times. The V and J genes are TRBV28 and TRBJ2-2; D uncertain. The CDR3 has 17 residues. V lost 5 bases, J lost 1 base, and 17 bases lay in between. Germline V gene sequence: CDR1 MDHEN, CDR2 SYDVKM. The CDR3 nucleotides are TGTGCCAGCAGTACTGATAAATTCCTAGGGAACACCGGGGAGCTGTTTTTT. This codes for CASSTDKFLGNTGELFF.

The sample holds many counts of this clonotype. The CDR3 DNA is TGTGCCATCAGTGAGCGCGGGAGCTCCTACGAGCAGTACTTC. Amino acids: CAISERGSSYEQYF. The chain is built from TRBV10-3 and TRBJ2-7, with 7 bases lining up with TRBD2. V lost 2 bases, J lost 0 bases, and 1 base stayed unmatched. This CDR3 contains 14 residues. Germline CDR1 is ENHRY and CDR2 is SYGVKD.

The genes are TRBV9 and TRBJ2-7; 8 bases fit TRBD2. The CDR3 is made up of 12 amino acids. The germline V gene encodes CDR1 SGDLS and CDR2 YYNGEE. V trimming: 4 bases; J trimming: 6 bases; junction bases outside the gene matches: 3. The CDR3 coding sequence is TGTGCCAGCAGCCGGGGGGGCGCCGAGCAGTACTTC. It is translated as CASSRGGAEQYF.

This clonotype appeared many times. The rearrangement links TRBV25-1 to TRBJ2-5; maybe TRBD2 (6 bases). Trimming left V 4 bases short and J 1 base short, with 13 bases between. Germline V gene data show CDR1 as MGHDK and CDR2 as SYGVNS. This CDR3 has 15 amino acids. The CDR3 coding sequence is TGTGCCAGCAGTGCCTACGGGGACTTCCAAGAGACCCAGTACTTC. Residues: CASSAYGDFQETQYF.

There are a few counts of this clonotype. The J gene is TRBJ2-3, the V gene TRBV24-1, with 7 bases matching TRBD1. This CDR3 is 13 amino acids long. Germline values: CDR1 KGHDR, CDR2 SFDVKD. V shed 10 bases, J shed 3 bases, and the junction held 6 bases outside the gene matches. In DNA, the CDR3 is TGTGCCACGCGACCAGGGGGTACAGATACGCAGTATTTT. Its translation is CATRPGGTDTQYF.